A single sample gave rise to the 32 T cell receptor beta chains below, sequenced in a study of T cells after somatic rescue of genetic block. Sequencing used immunoSEQ multiplex PCR; TCRdb keeps in-frame clones, though not all of them. The sample comprises approximately 67,000 clones, just over 90% of which are singletons, and around 3% rests with the top ten. Sequencing input: peripheral blood mononuclear cells (PBMCs). Receptor source: a man aged 35 to 55.

A few counts support this clone. The chain carries TRBV12-2 and TRBJ1-5. TRBV12-2 corresponds to a pseudogene. The CDR3 runs to 13 residues. The CDR3 is CASRLASHQPQHF. The CDR3 region has the DNA TGTGCAAGTCGCTTAGCGTCCCATCAGCCCCAGCATTTT.

The chain recombines TRBV4-1 with TRBJ1-1; TRBD1 agrees at 7 bases. The CDR3 length is 16 residues. Germline CDR1 and CDR2: MGHRA and YSYEKL. V lost 3 bases and J lost 1; bases outside the gene matches: 8. The CDR3 region is CASSHGFRTGNTEAFF. The CDR3 region has the DNA TGCGCCAGCAGCCACGGTTTTCGGACAGGGAACACTGAAGCTTTCTTT.

This chain uses TRBV28 with TRBJ2-7, with 10 bases identical to TRBD1. In germline, CDR1 is MDHEN, CDR2 SYDVKM. This CDR3 comprises 23 residues. V shed 5 bases and J 0 bases; nucleotides not matched to a gene: 28. Written as DNA, the CDR3 is TGTGCCAGCAGTCCGCTCCCGGGACAGGGGCAGCTTAGCGGGCTAACCCCCTCCTACGAGCAGTACTTC. It codes for CASSPLPGQGQLSGLTPSYEQYF.

The rearrangement links TRBV7-8 to TRBJ2-1; no reliable D call. The CDR3 has 13 residues. V was shortened by 1 base and J by 7 bases, with 8 bases between the two germline ends. Looked up from germline, CDR1 is SGHVS and CDR2 is FQNEAQ. This chain's CDR3 is CASSLERKNEQFF. CDR3 nucleotides: TGTGCCAGCAGCTTAGAACGAAAAAATGAGCAGTTCTTC.

The chain has TRBV6-5 and TRBJ2-1, with D perhaps TRBD2 (5 bases). The CDR3 extends over 11 amino acids. Trimming took off 2 bases at V and 12 bases at J, with 8 bases between the two ends. Germline V gives CDR1 MNHEY, CDR2 SVGAGI. The chain's CDR3 is CASSYEEVQFF. The CDR3 DNA sequence: TGTGCCAGCAGTTACGAGGAGGTGCAGTTCTTC.

CDR3 DNA: TGCGCCAGCAGCCAAGGTTCGTGGTTCGGGACAGGCCGCTACGAGCAGTACTTC. Protein: CASSQGSWFGTGRYEQYF. The rearrangement uses TRBV4-1 and TRBJ2-7; 8 bases agree with TRBD1. The germline V gene has CDR1 MGHRA and CDR2 YSYEKL. CDR3 size: 18 residues. Germline trimming cut 1 base from V and 3 bases from J; bases unmatched to any gene: 14.

The sample holds a few counts of this clone. The genes are TRBV20-1 and TRBJ1-1; D ambiguous. CDR3 length equals 11 residues. Germline-derived CDR1 and CDR2 are DFQATT and SNEGSKA (reference sequence). Trimming removed 4 bases at V and 3 bases at J, with 6 bases between. CDR3 bases: TGCAGTGCTACTTGGGACACTGAAGCTTTCTTT. It encodes CSATWDTEAFF.

The chain employs TRBV5-1 and TRBJ2-7; D possibly uses TRBD1 or TRBD2 (5 bases each). V was shortened by 4 bases and J by 2 bases, with 16 bases between the two germline ends. The CDR3 contains 15 residues. Germline V gene sequence: CDR1 SGHRS, CDR2 YFSETQ. DNA of the CDR3: TGCGCCAGCAGCGCAAACCGGGACCCGGCCTACGAGCAGTACTTC. Protein: CASSANRDPAYEQYF.

CDR3 in DNA: TGTGCCAGCAGCTTAGAGTCTGTTTGGGCGGGGGCCCAGTACTTC. This gives the protein CASSLESVWAGAQYF. This chain joins TRBV7-2 and TRBJ2-5, with 7 nucleotides matching TRBD2. The V segment lost 1 base and the J segment 9 bases; nucleotides outside the gene matches: 11. Looked up from germline, CDR1 is SGHTA and CDR2 is FQGNSA. The CDR3 is 15 residues long.

The CDR3 spells CASFRGGHYNEQFF. CDR3 in DNA: TGTGCCAGCTTCCGCGGGGGACACTACAATGAGCAGTTCTTC. The chain recombines TRBV6-1 with TRBJ2-1, with TRBD2 as a possible D gene (7 bases). Trimming stripped 8 bases from V and 3 bases from J, with 14 bases between. Germline V gene sequence: CDR1 MNHNS, CDR2 SASEGT. The CDR3 totals 14 residues.

V usage is TRBV5-4 and J usage is TRBJ2-2, with 8 bases that match TRBD2. CDR1 and CDR2 from the germline V gene are SGHNT and YYREEE (reference sequence). Losses at the gene ends were 2 bases for V and 2 bases for J; bases not matched to a gene: 5. The CDR3 covers 16 residues. The CDR3 coding sequence is TGTGCCAGCAGCTTCGGGGGGGCGATTAACACCGGGGAGCTGTTTTTT. Its protein is CASSFGGAINTGELFF.

The table lists this clone with a count of one. The chain carries TRBV4-2 and TRBJ2-7, with TRBD2 identical over 12 bases. From germline, CDR1 is LGHNA and CDR2 YNFKEQ. There are 15 residues in the CDR3. V lost 5 bases, J lost 2 bases, and 4 bases stayed unmatched. The CDR3 region has the DNA TGTGCCAGCAGCAGACTAGCGGGGGCGACCTACGAGCAGTACTTC. Translated: CASSRLAGATYEQYF.

The V gene is TRBV4-2, the J gene TRBJ2-3; perhaps D is TRBD1 or TRBD2 (6 bases each). Per germline, CDR1 LGHNA and CDR2 YNFKEQ. V dropped 0 bases and J dropped 3 bases, with 19 bases sitting between them. This CDR3 has 18 residues. CDR3 residues: CASSQDKGEAFTTDTQYF. The CDR3 DNA follows: TGTGCCAGCAGCCAAGATAAGGGGGAGGCTTTTACAACAGATACGCAGTATTTT.

V gene TRBV7-8 combines with J gene TRBJ2-2; TRBD1 agrees at 9 bases. With V trimmed by 5 bases and J by 0 bases, 7 bases remained unmatched. CDR1 SGHVS and CDR2 FQNEAQ come from the germline V gene. This CDR3 is built from 17 residues. The CDR3 spells CASSRLRDRANTGELFF. CDR3 DNA sequence: TGTGCCAGCAGCCGTCTCCGGGACAGGGCGAACACCGGGGAGCTGTTTTTT.

This chain links TRBV6-6 with TRBJ2-7; TRBD2 matches at 8 bases. The CDR3 is 13 amino acids. Germline V gives CDR1 MNHNY, CDR2 SVGAGI (reference sequence). V shed 7 bases, J shed 1 base, and the junction held 3 bases outside the gene matches. The DNA for the CDR3 is TGTGCCAGCACGGGGGGGCAATCCTACGAGCAGTACTTC. Protein product: CASTGGQSYEQYF.

This chain links TRBV5-6 with TRBJ1-2, with 7 bases that match TRBD1. The ends lost 1 base at V and 4 bases at J; junction bases unmatched: 10. From germline, CDR1 is SGHDT and CDR2 YYEEEE. There are 16 residues in the CDR3. CDR3 region: CASSLSGTARLYGYTF. The CDR3 DNA is TGTGCCAGCAGCTTGTCCGGGACAGCCAGGCTCTATGGCTACACCTTC.

J is TRBJ1-1 and V is TRBV10-1, with TRBD1 matching over 8 bases. The germline V gene has CDR1 WNHNN and CDR2 SYGVQD (reference sequence). The length of the CDR3 is 13 residues. Germline trimming cut 4 bases from V and 7 bases from J; bases unmatched to any gene: 5. The CDR3 loop is CASSGSRGREAFF. In nucleotides, the CDR3 is TGCGCCAGCAGTGGTTCCAGGGGGCGTGAAGCTTTCTTT.

The chain carries TRBV5-1 and TRBJ2-1; D not resolved. V was trimmed by 7 bases and J by 1 base, leaving 12 bases between them. The CDR3 spans 14 residues. Germline loops: CDR1 SGHRS, CDR2 YFSETQ. CDR3 nucleotide sequence: TGCGCCAGCCATGACTCCGGATCCTACAATGAGCAGTTCTTC. This encodes CASHDSGSYNEQFF.

The rearrangement links TRBV7-9 to TRBJ2-1, with 7 bases lining up with TRBD2. Germline-derived CDR1 and CDR2 are SEHNR and FQNEAQ (reference sequence). The junction had 5 bases not matched to a gene; V was cut back by 5 bases and J by 4 bases. The CDR3 spans 14 residues. This CDR3 reads CASSATSYYNEQFF. CDR3 nucleotides: TGTGCCAGCAGCGCGACTAGCTATTACAATGAGCAGTTCTTC.

V gene TRBV7-9 combines with J gene TRBJ2-5, with 8 nucleotides matching TRBD1. This CDR3 has 15 amino acids. V lost 3 bases and J lost 4; bases outside the gene matches: 7. Germline CDR1 reads SEHNR; CDR2 reads FQNEAQ (reference sequence). The CDR3 nucleotides are TGTGCCAGCAGCTTCGAGGACAGGGTTGGAGAGACCCAGTACTTC. This codes for CASSFEDRVGETQYF.

This rearrangement joins TRBV5-1 to TRBJ2-5; no clear D. This CDR3 region has 12 residues. The V and J ends lost 5 bases and 1 base respectively, with 6 bases between them. Germline assignment: CDR1 SGHRS and CDR2 YFSETQ. CDR3 residues: CASSSPQETQYF. CDR3 nucleotide sequence: TGCGCCAGCAGTAGCCCCCAAGAGACCCAGTACTTC.

The chain carries TRBV7-6 and TRBJ1-4; D is possibly TRBD1 (6 bases). Germline V gives CDR1 SGHVS, CDR2 FNYEAQ. The V end lost 1 base, the J end lost 4 bases, and 10 bases lay between the germline ends. The CDR3 has 15 amino acids. The CDR3 sequence is CASSLDRALNEKLFF. DNA for the CDR3: TGTGCCAGCAGCTTAGACAGGGCCCTTAATGAAAAACTGTTTTTT.

The chain couples TRBV18 to TRBJ2-1; TRBD2 matches at 7 bases. The CDR3 sequence is 12 residues long. Per germline, CDR1 KGHSH and CDR2 LQKENI. With V trimmed by 3 bases and J by 9 bases, 2 bases remained unmatched. The CDR3 spells CASSPSSGEQFF. As DNA, the CDR3 is TGTGCCAGCTCACCGTCTAGCGGTGAGCAGTTCTTC.

The genes are TRBV27 and TRBJ2-7, with no clear D. Trimming shortened V by 6 bases and J by 1 base, and 16 bases separated the two germline ends. Germline CDR1 is MNHEY and CDR2 is SMNVEV (reference sequence). The CDR3 runs 15 residues. CDR3 nucleotide sequence: TGTGCCAGCAGCCCAATTCCTGAGAGTTCCTACGAGCAGTACTTC. Translated: CASSPIPESSYEQYF.

The table lists this clone with a few counts. This chain uses TRBV4-3 with TRBJ2-3; possibly TRBD2 for D (5 bases). Trimming removed 0 bases from V and 4 bases from J, with 11 bases in between. This CDR3 spans 15 amino acids. Germline V gene data show CDR1 as LGHNA and CDR2 as YSLEER. The CDR3 reads CASSQDVGSPDTQYF. In nucleotides, the CDR3 is TGCGCCAGCAGCCAAGATGTGGGGAGCCCAGATACGCAGTATTTT.

The chain has TRBV5-1 and TRBJ2-1; 7 bases line up with TRBD1. The CDR3 covers 15 residues. CDR1 and CDR2 (germline): SGHRS, YFSETQ. Unmatched junction bases numbered 2, after V lost 0 bases and J lost 2 bases. This chain's CDR3 is CASSLDQGAYNEQFF. For the CDR3, the DNA is TGCGCCAGCAGCTTGGACCAGGGGGCCTACAATGAGCAGTTCTTC.

V gene TRBV9 combines with J gene TRBJ2-7; 11 nucleotides agree with TRBD2. The CDR3 is 14 amino acids. V was clipped by 0 bases and J by 7 bases; unmatched bases: 3. The V gene's germline CDR1 is SGDLS and CDR2 YYNGEE. The CDR3 reads CASSVGLAGSEQYF. The CDR3 nucleotides are TGTGCCAGCAGCGTAGGACTAGCGGGAAGTGAGCAGTACTTC. The full variable domain, its missing parts supplied by reference TRBV9 and TRBJ2-7, is DSGVTQTPKHLITATGQRVTLRCSPRSGDLSVYWYQQSLDQGLQFLIQYYNGEERAKGNILERFSAQQFPDLHSELNLSSLELGDSALYFCASSVGLAGSEQYFGPGTRLTVT.

V usage is TRBV6-1 and J usage is TRBJ2-1, with D perhaps TRBD2 (6 bases). The V and J ends lost 5 bases and 15 bases respectively, with 14 bases between them. Per the germline V gene, CDR1 is MNHNS and CDR2 is SASEGT. CDR3 length: 11 residues. CDR3 DNA sequence: TGTGCCAGCAGTTACGGGGAGGTTCGGTTCTTC. Amino acid sequence: CASSYGEVRFF.

The chain couples TRBV18 to TRBJ2-2; 10 bases align to TRBD1. The V gene's germline CDR1 is KGHSH and CDR2 LQKENI. This CDR3 comprises 16 residues. V was pared by 2 bases and J by 4 bases, with 4 bases of the junction left unmatched. The CDR3 DNA reads as TGTGCCAGCTCACCAAGGACAGGGGGGAGCACCGGGGAGCTGTTTTTT. Its protein is CASSPRTGGSTGELFF.

The chain recombines TRBV6-6 with TRBJ2-7, with a possible D match to TRBD1 (6 bases). The CDR3 is 14 amino acids. Germline V CDR1 and CDR2: MNHNY, SVGAGI (reference sequence). V was pared by 2 bases and J by 4 bases, with 12 bases between. The CDR3 DNA follows: TGTGCCAGCAGTTACCCCGGGACATATTACGAGCAGTACTTC. This gives the protein CASSYPGTYYEQYF.

The chain recombines TRBV28 with TRBJ2-3; 7 bases align to TRBD1. Germline CDR1 and CDR2: MDHEN and SYDVKM. The ends lost 9 bases at V and 2 bases at J; junction bases unmatched: 17. The CDR3 runs to 17 residues. This CDR3 is CASSGAGTAAHTDTQYF. The CDR3 region has the DNA TGTGCCAGTTCCGGCGCCGGGACAGCCGCCCACACAGATACGCAGTATTTT.

V and J are TRBV14 and TRBJ2-7, with D possibly TRBD2 on 7 matching bases. This CDR3 is built from 16 residues. The germline V gene encodes CDR1 SGHDN and CDR2 FVKESK. V shed 4 bases and J shed 2 bases, with 18 bases lying between them. The CDR3 loop is CASSPWGRGAAYEQYF. CDR3 DNA sequence: TGTGCCAGCAGCCCCTGGGGACGGGGGGCCGCCTACGAGCAGTACTTC.